Described below is a single T cell receptor beta chain sequence and its context. Its antigen is undetermined. This PCR relied on a set of 60 Vbeta primers and 13 Jbeta primers. Method: immunoSEQ multiplex PCR; TCRdb's copy keeps in-frame clones and lacks some. The data contain about 43,000 clones, around 64% of them singletons. This record comes from a study of cytomegalovirus exposure and HLA in healthy donors. Across the study: Clustering assigned about 79% of the approximately 400 genotyped donors to the Caucasian-associated ancestry cluster. Study observations and caveats: Cytomegalovirus-associated TCR beta chains were listed, numbering around 150. Roughly even sequencing depth across donors was the assumption behind the presence/absence analyses.

The CDR3 contains 13 residues. CDR1 is MNHEY, CDR2 SVGAGI, per germline. V was cut by 2 bases and J by 4 bases, with 8 bases left in between. At collection, donors were nominally healthy, but unrecorded immune exposures were probable. This receptor was taken from a human donor in good health. V is TRBV6-5 and J is TRBJ1-1; perhaps TRBD1 as D (6 bases). The sample taken for sequencing was PBMCs. The CDR3: CASSYGRGTEAFF. DNA for the CDR3: TGTGCCAGCAGTTACGGCAGGGGCACTGAAGCTTTCTTT.